The source of this T cell receptor beta chain is a study of regulatory T cells in long-lasting Graves disease. Study-wide points: Because few samples were included, accuracy may have been lower. Persistent disease favored TRBV28, TRBJ1-2 and TRBJ2-5.

Described time point: newly diagnosed GD, antithyroid drugs for less than 3 months. The TCR library was made from RNA that had been extracted from PBMCs in TRIzol. CDR1 SEHNR and CDR2 FQNEAQ come from the germline V gene (reference sequence). Deletions cut 0 bases from V and 6 bases from J, with 20 bases between. The CDR3 extends over 17 amino acids. Worth noting for this clonotype: Its specificity is not known.

CDR3 regions were amplified by Arm-PCR using iRepertoire HTBI primers to build TCR beta libraries. A single record per CDR3 protein comes from TCRdb applying MiXCR to the multiplex PCR reads. The repertoire has 500,000 to 700,000 distinct CDR3 sequences, about 16% of them found once; the top ten carry approximately 20%. The sample was also reused in another study, on T cells in Graves' hyperthyroidism and ophthalmopathy. In that study: With the HTBI primer set, the TCR CDR3 went through a first round of RT-PCR. The model made its ophthalmopathy prediction, and onset followed a median roughly 6.5 months later.

The source was peripheral blood mononuclear cells (PBMCs), collected at new diagnosis, from a patient treated with antithyroid drugs. This TCR derives from a woman aged 30 to 39 with Graves disease. V is TRBV7-9 and J is TRBJ1-2; no reliable D call. In DNA form, the CDR3 reads TGTGCCAGCAGCTTAGCGCACGGATCGACCGGTACTCATGGCTACACCTTC. Translation: CASSLAHGSTGTHGYTF.